This is a list of T cell receptor beta chains from one sample in a study of vaccination effects on CD4 cells after COVID-19. Their antigens are not known. The table came from immunoSEQ multiplex PCR; TCRdb's copy has only in-frame clones and leaves some out. The sample includes some 69,000 clones, roughly 75% seen only once; the top ten take about 2.3%. The starting material was CD4+ T cells from PBMCs cultured without peptide, obtained after COVID-19 vaccination. The receptors were gathered from a human donor who received a COVID-19 vaccine. The CDR3 runs from the conserved cysteine through the conserved F or W. The order of the fields is J gene, clone size, D gene, V gene, CDR3 protein, CDR3 DNA. D genes are given only for firm matches. Size values are once, few and many counts, or a class for expanded clones, and some rows have none.

TRBJ1-2 NA NA TRBV21-1 CASSYPHRYGYTF TGTGCCAGCAGCTACCCTCACAGATATGGCTACACCTTC
TRBJ1-3 NA NA TRBV7-8 CASSPGSYSGNTIYF TGTGCCAGCAGTCCCGGCAGCTACTCTGGAAACACCATATATTTT
TRBJ1-2 few NA TRBV20-1 CSARAGYGYTF TGCAGTGCTAGGGCAGGCTATGGCTACACCTTC
TRBJ2-2 NA NA TRBV15 CATSRGDGLPNTGELFF TGTGCCACCAGCAGAGGTGACGGACTCCCGAACACCGGGGAGCTGTTTTTT
TRBJ2-1 NA NA TRBV12-3/TRBV12-4 CASSLWGKAPFF TGTGCCAGCAGTTTATGGGGGAAAGCGCCGTTCTTC
TRBJ1-1 NA TRBD1 TRBV2 CASSGTGFTEAFF TGTGCCAGCAGCGGGACAGGGTTCACTGAAGCTTTCTTT
TRBJ1-2 NA NA TRBV19 CASSAPGTGGIYGYTF TGTGCCAGTAGTGCCCCTGGGACTGGCGGTATCTATGGCTACACCTTC
TRBJ2-5 NA TRBD2 TRBV5-1 CASSLAGTSGETQYF TGCGCCAGCAGCTTGGCTGGGACTAGCGGGGAGACCCAGTACTTC
TRBJ1-2 NA NA TRBV27 CASSFSQGGYGYTF TGTGCCAGCAGTTTCTCGCAGGGCGGGTACGGCTACACCTTC
TRBJ1-5 NA TRBD1 TRBV5-6 CASSFESGQGLNQPQHF TGTGCCAGCAGCTTCGAATCGGGACAGGGCCTCAATCAGCCCCAGCATTTT
TRBJ2-5 NA NA TRBV21-1 CASSLQDRRGTQETQYF TGTGCCAGCAGCTTACAGGATCGGCGGGGCACCCAAGAGACCCAGTACTTC
TRBJ1-5 NA NA TRBV7-2 CASSPGGRYQPQHF TGTGCCAGCAGCCCAGGAGGCAGATATCAGCCCCAGCATTTT
TRBJ1-4 NA NA TRBV9 CASSVGYAGDNEKLFF TGTGCCAGCAGCGTAGGTTACGCAGGGGATAATGAAAAACTGTTTTTT
TRBJ1-1 NA TRBD1 TRBV13 CASSTFLTGKNTEAFF TGTGCCAGCAGCACTTTTCTGACAGGGAAGAACACTGAAGCTTTCTTT
TRBJ1-6 NA TRBD1 TRBV9 CASSAQGGNSPLHF TGTGCCAGCAGCGCACAGGGGGGTAATTCACCCCTCCACTTT
TRBJ1-5 NA TRBD1 TRBV5-1 CASSPGGQGEQPQHF TGCGCCAGCAGCCCCGGCGGACAGGGGGAACAGCCCCAGCATTTT
TRBJ2-2 NA NA TRBV6-5 CASRWGTDNTGELFF TGTGCCAGCCGCTGGGGGACGGATAACACCGGGGAGCTGTTTTTT
TRBJ1-1 NA TRBD1 TRBV9 CASSVSPGQGASEAFF TGTGCCAGCAGCGTTTCACCGGGACAGGGGGCGTCTGAAGCTTTCTTT
TRBJ2-1 NA TRBD2 TRBV9 CASSVEAGEDNEQFF TGTGCCAGCAGCGTAGAGGCGGGGGAAGACAATGAGCAGTTCTTC
TRBJ2-5 NA TRBD1 TRBV6-6 CASRGQGGETQYF TGTGCCAGCAGGGGACAGGGAGGAGAGACCCAGTACTTC
TRBJ2-3 NA NA TRBV12-5 CASGLVLDGDGSTDTQYF TGTGCTAGTGGTTTGGTCCTGGACGGGGACGGGAGCACAGATACGCAGTATTTT
TRBJ2-5 NA NA TRBV7-2 CASSLVRETQYF TGTGCCAGCAGCTTAGTACGAGAGACCCAGTACTTC
TRBJ2-6 NA NA TRBV3-1/TRBV3-2 CASSPRGANVLTF TGTGCCAGCAGCCCTCGTGGGGCCAACGTCCTGACTTTC
TRBJ1-2 few NA TRBV6-6 CASSYGGAGLNYGYTF TGTGCCAGCAGTTACGGGGGGGCAGGGCTAAACTATGGCTACACCTTC
TRBJ2-1 NA NA TRBV25-1 CASRGTVFNEQFF TGTGCCAGCAGGGGGACGGTCTTCAATGAGCAGTTCTTC
TRBJ1-1 once NA TRBV18 CASSLGRGTEAFF TGTGCCAGCTCACTTGGACGGGGCACTGAAGCTTTCTTT
TRBJ2-5 NA TRBD1 TRBV24-1 CATSDGDRGKTQYF TGTGCCACCAGTGACGGGGACAGGGGAAAGACCCAGTACTTC
TRBJ1-5 few NA TRBV4-3 CASSQEASPNQPQHF TGCGCCAGCAGCCAAGAGGCCAGTCCGAATCAGCCCCAGCATTTT
TRBJ2-3 NA NA TRBV19 CASSRAPLGTDTQYF TGTGCCAGTAGTCGCGCGCCCCTTGGTACAGATACGCAGTATTTT
TRBJ1-5 NA TRBD1 TRBV5-1 CASSLEGQEGQPQHF TGCGCCAGCAGCTTGGAAGGACAGGAAGGTCAGCCCCAGCATTTT
TRBJ1-5 NA NA TRBV9 CASSPLGSNQPQHF TGTGCCAGCAGCCCCTTGGGGAGCAATCAGCCCCAGCATTTT
TRBJ1-3 NA NA TRBV7-2 CASSSTQTVSSGNTIYF TGTGCCAGCAGCTCAACCCAGACAGTGAGCTCTGGAAACACCATATATTTT
TRBJ1-3 NA NA TRBV6-6 CASGTGNTIYF TGTGCCAGCGGTACGGGAAACACCATATATTTT
TRBJ1-1 NA NA TRBV25-1 CASSNPGVGDTEAFF TGTGCCAGCAGTAACCCCGGTGTAGGGGACACTGAAGCTTTCTTT
TRBJ2-3 NA NA TRBV5-1 CASSLAGTDTQYF TGCGCCAGCAGCTTGGCGGGGACAGATACGCAGTATTTT
TRBJ2-1 NA NA TRBV12-3/TRBV12-4 CASSLNSNNEQFF TGTGCCAGCAGTTTAAATAGTAACAATGAGCAGTTCTTC
TRBJ1-2 NA NA TRBV3-1/TRBV3-2 CASSSPLNYGYTF TGTGCCAGCAGCTCCCCTTTAAACTATGGCTACACCTTC
TRBJ1-5 NA NA TRBV2 CASLNEGGSNQPQHF TGTGCCAGCCTCAACGAGGGGGGAAGCAATCAGCCCCAGCATTTT
TRBJ1-6 NA NA TRBV6-2/TRBV6-3 CASSPGAPLHF TGTGCCAGCAGTCCAGGGGCACCCCTCCACTTT
TRBJ1-3 NA NA TRBV5-1 CASSLGVRGNTIYF TGCGCCAGCAGCTTAGGGGTTAGAGGAAACACCATATATTTT
TRBJ2-2 NA NA TRBV11-2 CASSLDGPNTGELFF TGTGCCAGCAGCTTAGATGGACCGAACACCGGGGAGCTGTTTTTT
TRBJ1-6 NA TRBD1 TRBV11-1 CASSARTGGAYSPLHF TGTGCCAGCAGCGCCCGGACAGGGGGCGCATATTCACCCCTCCACTTT
TRBJ1-2 NA NA TRBV6-5 CASSYGSRGGGYTF TGTGCCAGCAGTTATGGGAGCCGAGGGGGTGGCTACACATTC
TRBJ1-2 once TRBD1 TRBV12-3/TRBV12-4 CASRTGVGYGYTF TGTGCCAGCAGAACAGGGGTGGGCTATGGCTACACCTTC
TRBJ1-5 NA NA TRBV11-2 CASSAVPDSNQPQHF TGTGCCAGCAGCGCAGTACCGGACAGTAATCAGCCCCAGCATTTT
TRBJ1-4 NA TRBD1 TRBV2 CASSGPTGKEKLFF TGTGCCAGCAGTGGGCCGACAGGGAAGGAAAAACTGTTTTTT
TRBJ2-6 NA NA TRBV3-1/TRBV3-2 CASSLRQPVTHSGANVLTF TGTGCCAGCAGCCTTCGACAGCCAGTAACCCACTCTGGGGCCAACGTCCTGACTTTC
TRBJ1-5 few NA TRBV7-2 CASSPQMNQPQHF TGTGCCAGCAGCCCCCAGATGAATCAGCCCCAGCATTTT
TRBJ2-5 NA NA TRBV5-1 CASSWVGVGGTQYF TGCGCCAGCAGCTGGGTCGGGGTTGGGGGGACCCAGTACTTC
TRBJ1-2 NA TRBD1 TRBV7-2 CASSLSAKGAGGYTF TGTGCCAGCAGCTTATCAGCGAAGGGGGCGGGGGGCTACACCTTC